This T cell receptor beta chain is from a study of shared T cell receptors in the human thymus. Profiled with immunoSEQ multiplex PCR; TCRdb holds only in-frame clones, not every one. The sample records fewer than 700,000 clones, roughly 90% being singletons. The germline gives CDR1 SNHLY, CDR2 FYNNEI. The CDR3 contains 14 residues. V lost 10 bases, J lost 4 bases, and 19 bases lay in between. A further study also used this sample, focusing on human thymus T cells. From that report: Resections from corrective heart surgery supplied the thymus tissue.

V and J are TRBV2 and TRBJ1-1; a possible D gene is TRBD1 (5 bases). Source material: thymocytes. This clonotype was sampled from a boy under three years old with a congenital heart defect. The CDR3 protein is CATLRGGSGTEAFF. The DNA of the CDR3 is TGTGCCACCTTACGGGGGGGGTCGGGCACTGAAGCTTTCTTT.